The sequence of this TCR beta chain was determined in a study of blood T cell repertoires in COVID-19. Participants were aged about 18 to 89 years from approximately 23 US areas. The CDR3 is 13 residues long. Germline CDR1 and CDR2: LNHDA and SQIVND (reference sequence). The V end was cut by 4 bases, the J end by 3 bases, with 7 bases between. The assay was immunoSEQ multiplex PCR, and TCRdb's table has in-frame clones only and misses some. This table holds 280,000 or so clones, around 90% found once. The sample taken for sequencing was PBMCs or T cells enriched from blood (not recorded which). The genes are TRBV19 and TRBJ1-5; D is undetermined. The clonotype was recovered from a woman aged 18-29 years with acute COVID-19. The CDR3 protein is CASSTGINQPQHF. CDR3 sequence (DNA): TGTGCCAGTAGTACGGGAATCAATCAGCCCCAGCATTTT.